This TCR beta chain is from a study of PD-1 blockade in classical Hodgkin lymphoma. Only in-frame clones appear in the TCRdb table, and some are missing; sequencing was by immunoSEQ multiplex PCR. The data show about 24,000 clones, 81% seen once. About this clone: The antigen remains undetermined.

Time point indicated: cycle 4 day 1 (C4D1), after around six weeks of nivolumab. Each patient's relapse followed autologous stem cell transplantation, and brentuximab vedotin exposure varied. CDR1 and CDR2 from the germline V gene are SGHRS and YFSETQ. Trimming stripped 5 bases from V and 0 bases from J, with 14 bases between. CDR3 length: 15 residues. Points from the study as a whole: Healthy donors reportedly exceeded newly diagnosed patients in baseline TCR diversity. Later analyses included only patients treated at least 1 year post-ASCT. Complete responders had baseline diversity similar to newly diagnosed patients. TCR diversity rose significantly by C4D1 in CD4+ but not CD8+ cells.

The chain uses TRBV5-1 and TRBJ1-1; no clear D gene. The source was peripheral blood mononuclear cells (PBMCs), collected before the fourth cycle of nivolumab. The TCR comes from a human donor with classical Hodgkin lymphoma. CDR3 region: CASSKRSGMNTEAFF. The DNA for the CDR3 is TGCGCCAGCAGTAAGAGGTCAGGAATGAACACTGAAGCTTTCTTT.